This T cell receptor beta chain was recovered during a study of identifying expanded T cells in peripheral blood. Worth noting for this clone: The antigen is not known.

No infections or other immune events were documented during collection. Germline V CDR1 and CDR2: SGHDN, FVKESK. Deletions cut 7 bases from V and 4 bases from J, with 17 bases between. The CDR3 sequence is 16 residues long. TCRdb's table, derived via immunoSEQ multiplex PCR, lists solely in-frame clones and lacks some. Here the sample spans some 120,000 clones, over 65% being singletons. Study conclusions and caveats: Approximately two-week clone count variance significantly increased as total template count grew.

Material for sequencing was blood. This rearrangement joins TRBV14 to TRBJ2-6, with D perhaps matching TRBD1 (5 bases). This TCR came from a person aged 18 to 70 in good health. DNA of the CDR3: TGTGCCAGCACCCCAACATGGGGCACCGGGGCCAACGTCCTGACTTTC. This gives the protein CASTPTWGTGANVLTF.